Below, 5 T cell receptor beta chains from the same sample are listed, as sequenced in a study of T-cell memory formation after mild COVID-19. One entry per CDR3 protein, called by TCRdb with MiXCR from the 5' RACE reads. The table includes around 60,000 distinct CDR3 sequences, 9% to 9.5% detected once. Specimen: PBMCs or a T cell subset sorted from them (not recorded which). Receptor source: a man younger than 35 who had mild COVID-19 (a few samples of this study predate the infection). Cell type and time point are not known.

This chain links TRBV12-3 or TRBV12-4 with TRBJ1-3; no firm D call. V was trimmed by 8 bases and J by 6 bases, leaving 17 bases between them. CDR3 length equals 14 residues. The CDR3 spells CASSETWTENTIYF. CDR3 DNA: TGTGCCAGCTCGGAGACCTGGACGGAAAACACCATATATTTT.

This clonotype was seen a handful of times. V and J are TRBV27 and TRBJ2-7; 8 nucleotides agree with TRBD2. Germline CDR1 MNHEY, CDR2 SMNVEV (reference sequence). V was pared by 6 bases and J by 5 bases, with 12 bases of the junction left unmatched. The length of the CDR3 is 15 residues. The CDR3 DNA is TGTGCCAGCAGCCCCGGGGGGGCCGGTGTCCACGAGCAGTACGTC. Translating it yields CASSPGGAGVHEQYV.

This clonotype was observed a few times. The CDR3 region is CASSERAGWNTGELFF. The DNA of the CDR3 is TGTGCCAGCAGTGAAAGGGCGGGGTGGAACACCGGGGAGCTGTTTTTT. The rearrangement uses TRBV2 and TRBJ2-2, with a weak D call TRBD2 (6 bases). The V end was cut by 2 bases, the J end by 1 base, with 11 bases between. Germline assignment: CDR1 SNHLY and CDR2 FYNNEI. CDR3 size: 16 residues.

This clonotype was found many times. The CDR3, as DNA: TGCGCCAGCAATCGAGTCGAATTGGGCACAGATACGCAGTATTTT. Its protein product is CASNRVELGTDTQYF. This rearrangement joins TRBV5-1 to TRBJ2-3; unclear D gene. V lost 6 bases to trimming and J lost 1 base, with 15 bases between them. Per the germline V gene, CDR1 is SGHRS and CDR2 is YFSETQ. The CDR3 has 15 residues.

This clonotype has a handful of counts. This sequence joins TRBV7-9 and TRBJ2-3; D is unresolved. V shed 0 bases and J shed 1 base, with 14 bases lying between them. The CDR3 loop spans 17 amino acids. Looked up from germline, CDR1 is SEHNR and CDR2 is FQNEAQ (reference sequence). CDR3: CASSLALQVIGTDTQYF. The CDR3 DNA follows: TGTGCCAGCAGCTTAGCGCTCCAAGTGATCGGCACAGATACGCAGTATTTT. The complete variable domain, with remaining parts taken from reference TRBV7-9 and TRBJ2-3, reads DTGVSQNPRHKITKRGQNVTFRCDPISEHNRLYWYRQTLGQGPEFLTYFQNEAQLEKSRLLSDRFSAERPKGSFSTLEIQRTEQGDSAMYLCASSLALQVIGTDTQYFGPGTRLTVL.